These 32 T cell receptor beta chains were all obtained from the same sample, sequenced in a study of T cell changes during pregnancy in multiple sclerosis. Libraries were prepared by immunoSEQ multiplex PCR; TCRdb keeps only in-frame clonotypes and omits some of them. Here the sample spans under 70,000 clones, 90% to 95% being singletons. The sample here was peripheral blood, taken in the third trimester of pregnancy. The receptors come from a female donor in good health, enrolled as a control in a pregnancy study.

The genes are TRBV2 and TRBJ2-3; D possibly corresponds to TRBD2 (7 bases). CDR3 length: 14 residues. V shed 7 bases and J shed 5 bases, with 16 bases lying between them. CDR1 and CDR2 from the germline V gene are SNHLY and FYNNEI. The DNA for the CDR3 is TGTGCCAGCAAGGACAGACTAGCCGGAGATACGCAGTATTTT. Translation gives CASKDRLAGDTQYF.

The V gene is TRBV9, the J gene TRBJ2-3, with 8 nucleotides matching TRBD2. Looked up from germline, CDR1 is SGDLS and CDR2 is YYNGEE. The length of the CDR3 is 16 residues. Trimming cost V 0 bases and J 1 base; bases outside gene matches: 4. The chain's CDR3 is CASSVATGLGTDTQYF. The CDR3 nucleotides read TGTGCCAGCAGCGTAGCGACGGGACTAGGCACAGATACGCAGTATTTT.

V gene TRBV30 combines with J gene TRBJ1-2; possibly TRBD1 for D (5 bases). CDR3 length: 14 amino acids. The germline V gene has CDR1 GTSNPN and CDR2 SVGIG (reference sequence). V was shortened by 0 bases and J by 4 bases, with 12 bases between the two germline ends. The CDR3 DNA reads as TGTGCCTGGAGTGTAAGGCGTCAGGGCTATGGCTACACCTTC. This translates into CAWSVRRQGYGYTF.

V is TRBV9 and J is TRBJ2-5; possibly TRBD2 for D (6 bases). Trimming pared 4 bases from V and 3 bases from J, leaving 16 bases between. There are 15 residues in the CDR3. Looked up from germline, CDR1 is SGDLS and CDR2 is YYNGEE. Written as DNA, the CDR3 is TGTGCCAGCAGCCCTAGACTAGGATTAGAAGAGACCCAGTACTTC. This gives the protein CASSPRLGLEETQYF.

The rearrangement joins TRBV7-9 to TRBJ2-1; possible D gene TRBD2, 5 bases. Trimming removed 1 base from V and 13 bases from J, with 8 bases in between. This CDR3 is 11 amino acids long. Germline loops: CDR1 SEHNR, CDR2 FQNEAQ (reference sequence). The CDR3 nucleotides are TGTGCCAGCAGCTTAGAGAGCGGACAGTTCTTC. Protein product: CASSLESGQFF. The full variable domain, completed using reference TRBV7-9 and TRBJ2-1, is DTGVSQNPRHKITKRGQNVTFRCDPISEHNRLYWYRQTLGQGPEFLTYFQNEAQLEKSRLLSDRFSAERPKGSFSTLEIQRTEQGDSAMYLCASSLESGQFFGPGTRLTVL.

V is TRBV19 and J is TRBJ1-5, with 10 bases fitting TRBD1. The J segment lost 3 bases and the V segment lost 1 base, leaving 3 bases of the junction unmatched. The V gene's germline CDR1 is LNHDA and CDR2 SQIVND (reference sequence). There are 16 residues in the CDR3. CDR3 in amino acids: CASSIVGTGVNQPQHF. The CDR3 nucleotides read TGTGCCAGTAGTATAGTCGGGACAGGGGTCAATCAGCCCCAGCATTTT.

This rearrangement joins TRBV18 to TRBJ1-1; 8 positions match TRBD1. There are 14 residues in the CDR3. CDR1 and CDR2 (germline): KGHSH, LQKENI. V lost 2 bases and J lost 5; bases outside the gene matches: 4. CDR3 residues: CASSPGQGGTEAFF. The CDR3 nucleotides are TGTGCCAGCTCACCAGGACAGGGTGGAACTGAAGCTTTCTTT.

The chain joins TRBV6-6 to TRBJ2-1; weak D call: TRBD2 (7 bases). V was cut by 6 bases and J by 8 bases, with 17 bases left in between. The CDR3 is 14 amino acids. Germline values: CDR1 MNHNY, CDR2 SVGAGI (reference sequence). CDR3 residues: CASSTAGRQDEQFF. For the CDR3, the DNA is TGTGCCAGCAGCACAGCGGGAAGACAGGATGAGCAGTTCTTC.

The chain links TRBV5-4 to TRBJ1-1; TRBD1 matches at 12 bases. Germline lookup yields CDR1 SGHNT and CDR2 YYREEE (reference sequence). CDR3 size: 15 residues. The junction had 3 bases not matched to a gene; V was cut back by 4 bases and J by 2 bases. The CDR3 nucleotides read TGTGCCAGCAGCCAGGGGACAGGGGGCAACACTGAAGCTTTCTTT. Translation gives CASSQGTGGNTEAFF.

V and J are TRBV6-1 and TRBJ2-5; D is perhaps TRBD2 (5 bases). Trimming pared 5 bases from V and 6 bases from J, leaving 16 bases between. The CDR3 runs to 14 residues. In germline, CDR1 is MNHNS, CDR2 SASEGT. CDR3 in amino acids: CASSPQRRSQTQYF. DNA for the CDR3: TGTGCCAGCAGTCCTCAGCGGCGCTCCCAGACCCAGTACTTC.

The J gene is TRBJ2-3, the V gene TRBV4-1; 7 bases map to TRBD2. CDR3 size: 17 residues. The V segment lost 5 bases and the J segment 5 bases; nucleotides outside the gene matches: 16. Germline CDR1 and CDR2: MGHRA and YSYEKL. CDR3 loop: CASSGHRDYPLGDTQYF. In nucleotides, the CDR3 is TGCGCCAGCAGCGGTCACCGGGACTACCCACTGGGAGATACGCAGTATTTT.

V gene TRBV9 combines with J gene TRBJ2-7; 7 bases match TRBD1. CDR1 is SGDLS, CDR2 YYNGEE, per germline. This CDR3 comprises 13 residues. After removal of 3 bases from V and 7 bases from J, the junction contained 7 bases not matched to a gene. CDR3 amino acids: CASSGRGLSEQYF. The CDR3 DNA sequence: TGTGCCAGCAGCGGAAGGGGGCTCAGTGAGCAGTACTTC. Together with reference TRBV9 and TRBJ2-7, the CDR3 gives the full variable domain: DSGVTQTPKHLITATGQRVTLRCSPRSGDLSVYWYQQSLDQGLQFLIQYYNGEERAKGNILERFSAQQFPDLHSELNLSSLELGDSALYFCASSGRGLSEQYFGPGTRLTVT.

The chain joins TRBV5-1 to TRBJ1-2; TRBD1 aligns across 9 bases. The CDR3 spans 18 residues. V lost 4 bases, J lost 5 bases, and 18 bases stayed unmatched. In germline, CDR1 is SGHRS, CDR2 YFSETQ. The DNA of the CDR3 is TGCGCCAGCAGCACGGACCGGGACAGGGTAAATCAGTGGTATGGCTACACCTTC. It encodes CASSTDRDRVNQWYGYTF.

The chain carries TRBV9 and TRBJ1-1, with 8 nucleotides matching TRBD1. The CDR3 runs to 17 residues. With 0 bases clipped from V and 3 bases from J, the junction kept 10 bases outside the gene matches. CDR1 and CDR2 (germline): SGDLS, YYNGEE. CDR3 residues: CASSVATGGGGYTEAFF. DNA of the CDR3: TGTGCCAGCAGCGTAGCTACAGGGGGGGGCGGCTACACTGAAGCTTTCTTT.

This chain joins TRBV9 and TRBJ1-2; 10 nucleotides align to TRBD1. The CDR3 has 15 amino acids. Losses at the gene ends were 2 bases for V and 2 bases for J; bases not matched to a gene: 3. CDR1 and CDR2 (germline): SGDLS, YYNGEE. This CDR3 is CASSVGTGANYGYTF. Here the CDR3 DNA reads TGTGCCAGCAGCGTTGGGACAGGGGCGAACTATGGCTACACCTTC.

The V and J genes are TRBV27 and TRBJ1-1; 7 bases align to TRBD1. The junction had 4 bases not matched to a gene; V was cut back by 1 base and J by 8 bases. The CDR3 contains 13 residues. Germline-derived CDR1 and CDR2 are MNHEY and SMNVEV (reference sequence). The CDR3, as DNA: TGTGCCAGCAGTTTATGGGGGACAGAAGAAGCTTTCTTT. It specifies CASSLWGTEEAFF.

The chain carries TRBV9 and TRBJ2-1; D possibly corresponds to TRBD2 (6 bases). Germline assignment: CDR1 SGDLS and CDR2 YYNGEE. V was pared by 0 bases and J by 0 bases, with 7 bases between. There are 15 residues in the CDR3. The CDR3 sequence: CASSVAGDSYNEQFF. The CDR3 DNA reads TGTGCCAGCAGCGTAGCGGGGGACTCCTACAATGAGCAGTTCTTC. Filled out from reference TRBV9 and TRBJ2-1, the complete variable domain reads DSGVTQTPKHLITATGQRVTLRCSPRSGDLSVYWYQQSLDQGLQFLIQYYNGEERAKGNILERFSAQQFPDLHSELNLSSLELGDSALYFCASSVAGDSYNEQFFGPGTRLTVL.

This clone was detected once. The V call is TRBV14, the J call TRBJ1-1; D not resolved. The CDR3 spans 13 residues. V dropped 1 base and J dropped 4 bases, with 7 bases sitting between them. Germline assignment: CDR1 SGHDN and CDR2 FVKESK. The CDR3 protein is CASSQGSVTEAFF. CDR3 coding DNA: TGTGCCAGCAGCCAAGGGTCAGTCACTGAAGCTTTCTTT.

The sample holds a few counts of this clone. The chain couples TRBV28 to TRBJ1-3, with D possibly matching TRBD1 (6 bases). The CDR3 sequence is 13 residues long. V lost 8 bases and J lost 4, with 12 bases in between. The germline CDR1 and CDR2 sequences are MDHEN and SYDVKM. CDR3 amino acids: CASRGQSGNTIYF. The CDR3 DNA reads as TGTGCCAGCCGGGGACAATCAGGAAACACCATATATTTT.

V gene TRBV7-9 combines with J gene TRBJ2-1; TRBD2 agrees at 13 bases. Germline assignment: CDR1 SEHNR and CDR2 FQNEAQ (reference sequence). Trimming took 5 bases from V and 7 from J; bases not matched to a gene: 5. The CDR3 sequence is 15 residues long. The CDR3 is CASSVTSGRLNEQFF. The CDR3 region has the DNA TGTGCCAGCAGCGTGACTAGCGGGAGGTTAAATGAGCAGTTCTTC.

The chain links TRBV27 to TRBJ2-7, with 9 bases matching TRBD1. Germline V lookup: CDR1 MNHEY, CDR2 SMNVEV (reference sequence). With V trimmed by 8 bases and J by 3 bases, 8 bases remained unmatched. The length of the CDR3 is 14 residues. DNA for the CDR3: TGTGCCAGCGCAGGGACAGGGCCCAACTACGAGCAGTACTTC. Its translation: CASAGTGPNYEQYF.

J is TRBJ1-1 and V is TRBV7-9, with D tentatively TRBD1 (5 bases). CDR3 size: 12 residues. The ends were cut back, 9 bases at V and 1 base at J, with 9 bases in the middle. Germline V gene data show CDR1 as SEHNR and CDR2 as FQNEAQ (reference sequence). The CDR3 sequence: CASTRGNTEAFF. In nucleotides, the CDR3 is TGTGCCAGTACAAGGGGGAACACTGAAGCTTTCTTT.

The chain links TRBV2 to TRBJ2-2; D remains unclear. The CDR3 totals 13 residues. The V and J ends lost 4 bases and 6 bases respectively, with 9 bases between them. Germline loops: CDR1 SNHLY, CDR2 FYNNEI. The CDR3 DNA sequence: TGTGCCAGCAGTGGCCAGATCGCCGGGGAGCTGTTTTTT. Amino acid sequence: CASSGQIAGELFF.

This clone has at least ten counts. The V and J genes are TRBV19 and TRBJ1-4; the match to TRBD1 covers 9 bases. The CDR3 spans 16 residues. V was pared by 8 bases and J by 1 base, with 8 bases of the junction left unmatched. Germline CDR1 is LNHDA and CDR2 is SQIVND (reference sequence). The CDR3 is CASSPGQGGTNEKLFF. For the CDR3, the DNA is TGTGCCAGTTCGCCGGGACAGGGTGGAACTAATGAAAAACTGTTTTTT.

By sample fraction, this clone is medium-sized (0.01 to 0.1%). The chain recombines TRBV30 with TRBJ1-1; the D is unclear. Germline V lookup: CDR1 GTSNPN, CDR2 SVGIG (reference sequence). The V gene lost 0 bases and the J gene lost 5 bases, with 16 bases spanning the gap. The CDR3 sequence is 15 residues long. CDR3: CAWSVPAGRRTEAFF. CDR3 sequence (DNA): TGTGCCTGGAGTGTACCGGCGGGGAGAAGGACTGAAGCTTTCTTT.

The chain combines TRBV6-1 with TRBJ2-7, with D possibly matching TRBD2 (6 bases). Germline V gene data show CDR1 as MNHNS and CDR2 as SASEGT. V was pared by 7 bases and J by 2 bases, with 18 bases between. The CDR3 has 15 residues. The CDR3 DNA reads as TGTGCCAGCACGCCTGTAGCGGTCGACCCCTACGAGCAGTACTTC. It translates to CASTPVAVDPYEQYF.

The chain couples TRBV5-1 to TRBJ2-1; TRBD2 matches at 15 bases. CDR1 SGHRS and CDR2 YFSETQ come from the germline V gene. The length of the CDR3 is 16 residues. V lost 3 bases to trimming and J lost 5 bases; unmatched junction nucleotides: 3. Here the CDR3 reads CASSWGLAGGHNEQFF. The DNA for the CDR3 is TGCGCCAGCAGCTGGGGACTAGCGGGAGGTCACAATGAGCAGTTCTTC.

The CDR3 bases are TGTGCCAGCAGCCGAAGACTAGCGGGAGCTGAGACCCAGTACTTC. Translation gives CASSRRLAGAETQYF. The rearrangement links TRBV14 to TRBJ2-5, with 12 bases lining up with TRBD2. Germline CDR1 and CDR2: SGHDN and FVKESK. CDR3 length: 15 amino acids. V lost 4 bases, J lost 5 bases, and 5 bases stayed unmatched.

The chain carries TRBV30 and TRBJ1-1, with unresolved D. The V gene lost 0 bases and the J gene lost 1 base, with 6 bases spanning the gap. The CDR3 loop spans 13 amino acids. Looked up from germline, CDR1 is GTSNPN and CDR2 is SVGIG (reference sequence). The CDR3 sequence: CAWSVRENTEAFF. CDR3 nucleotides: TGTGCCTGGAGTGTAAGAGAGAACACTGAAGCTTTCTTT.

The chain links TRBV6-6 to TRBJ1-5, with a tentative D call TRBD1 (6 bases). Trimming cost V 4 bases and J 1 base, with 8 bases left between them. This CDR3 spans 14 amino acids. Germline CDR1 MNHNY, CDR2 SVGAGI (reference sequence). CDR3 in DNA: TGTGCCAGCAGTTTCGGACAGAGCAATCAGCCCCAGCATTTT. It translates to CASSFGQSNQPQHF.

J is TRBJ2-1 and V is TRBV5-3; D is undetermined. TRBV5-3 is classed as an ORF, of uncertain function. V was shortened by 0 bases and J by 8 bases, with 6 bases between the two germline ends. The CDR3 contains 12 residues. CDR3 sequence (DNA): TGTGCCAGAAGCTTGGGAGTCGATGAGCAGTTCTTC. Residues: CARSLGVDEQFF.

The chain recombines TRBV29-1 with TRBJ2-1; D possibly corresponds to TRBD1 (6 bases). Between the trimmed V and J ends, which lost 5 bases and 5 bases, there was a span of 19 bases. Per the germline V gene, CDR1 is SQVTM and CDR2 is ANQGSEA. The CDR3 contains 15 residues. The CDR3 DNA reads TGCAGCGTTATTGTCCCCCACAGGGAGCACAATGAGCAGTTCTTC. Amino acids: CSVIVPHREHNEQFF.